The TCR beta chain under discussion was sequenced for a study of T cell repertoires in aging, cancer and after chemotherapy. Background on the study: Paired samples before and after chemotherapy came from glioblastoma patients receiving temozolomide-based therapy. The whole study produced a dataset of some 10 million TCR reads.

Amplification of TCR beta used genomic DNA extracted from peripheral blood. General study findings and limits: Across the chemotherapy interval, each cancer cohort showed higher median generation probability, suggesting thymic rebound. Loss of evenness, beyond lost richness, contributed to age-related TCR diversity decline in cancer patients.

Germline V CDR1 and CDR2: SGHTA, FQGNSA. This CDR3 is 14 amino acids long. V was pared by 4 bases and J by 5 bases, with 12 bases between. A mixed TRB-A/B primer pool amplified rearranged TRB by multiplex touch-down PCR. TCRdb redid the calling of the multiplex PCR reads with MiXCR, one entry per CDR3 protein. The sample holds 2,500 to 3,500 distinct CDR3 sequences; almost 25% are singletons and the top ten take 5.5%. This clonotype was counted only a few times. Its antigen remains unidentified. Sequenced input: blood. The rearrangement uses TRBV7-2 and TRBJ2-1; D perhaps matches TRBD2 (7 bases). The clonotype originates from a human donor with a solid tumor. For the CDR3, the DNA is TGTGCCAGCAGCTACGGGGGGCGTAACAATGAGCAGTTCTTC. It encodes CASSYGGRNNEQFF.